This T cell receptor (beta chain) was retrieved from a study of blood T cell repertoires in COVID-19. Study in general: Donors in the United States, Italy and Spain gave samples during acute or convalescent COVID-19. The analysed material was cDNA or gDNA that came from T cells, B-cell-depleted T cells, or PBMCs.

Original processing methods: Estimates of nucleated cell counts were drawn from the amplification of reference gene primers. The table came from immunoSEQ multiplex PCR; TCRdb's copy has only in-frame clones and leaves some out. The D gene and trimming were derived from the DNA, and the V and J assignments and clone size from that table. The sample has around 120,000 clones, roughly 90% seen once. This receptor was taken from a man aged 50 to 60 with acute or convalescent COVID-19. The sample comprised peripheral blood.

CDR3 in amino acids: CAISGKLALTGHEQFF. As DNA, the CDR3 is TGTGCCATCAGTGGGAAACTAGCGCTGACGGGGCATGAGCAGTTCTTC. The rearrangement joins TRBV10-3 to TRBJ2-1; 7 nucleotides agree with TRBD2. The CDR3 length is 16 residues. CDR1 and CDR2 from the germline V gene are ENHRY and SYGVKD. J gave up 8 bases and V 4 bases, and 14 bases lay outside the gene matches.